The rows below give T cell receptor beta chains drawn from one sample of a study of blood T cell repertoires in COVID-19. Produced via immunoSEQ multiplex PCR; TCRdb's table is partial and in-frame only. The sample records about 180,000 clones, 70% to 85% being singletons. The specimen sequenced was peripheral blood. Source of these receptors: a woman of 80 years or more with acute or convalescent COVID-19. Each CDR3 is given with its conserved first and last residue. The order of the fields is clone size, D gene, J gene, CDR3 length, V gene, CDR3 protein, CDR3 DNA. The D gene is left open where the match is weak. Where a row states a size, it is once, few, many or the class of an expanded clone; other rows omit it.

abundance: .
d_gene: .
j_gene: TRBJ1-4
len: 11
v_gene: TRBV19
CDR3aa: CASSAREKLFF
CDR3nt: TGTGCCAGTAGTGCGAGGGAAAAACTGTTTTTT

abundance: .
d_gene: .
j_gene: TRBJ1-2
len: 14
v_gene: TRBV6-5
CDR3aa: CASSPRNRNYGYTF
CDR3nt: TGTGCCAGCAGTCCCCGGAACAGGAACTATGGCTACACCTTC

abundance: .
d_gene: TRBD1
j_gene: TRBJ1-4
len: 15
v_gene: TRBV7-9
CDR3aa: CASSSTGGTNEKLFF
CDR3nt: TGTGCCAGCAGCTCAACAGGGGGAACTAATGAAAAACTGTTTTTT

abundance: .
d_gene: TRBD1
j_gene: TRBJ1-3
len: 15
v_gene: TRBV10-3
CDR3aa: CAIRGDRASGNTIYF
CDR3nt: TGTGCCATCAGGGGGGACAGGGCCTCTGGAAACACCATATATTTT

abundance: .
d_gene: TRBD1
j_gene: TRBJ1-6
len: 15
v_gene: TRBV18
CDR3aa: CASSTGTGANSPLHF
CDR3nt: TGTGCCAGCTCAACCGGGACAGGGGCTAATTCACCCCTCCACTTT

abundance: few
d_gene: TRBD1
j_gene: TRBJ1-1
len: 15
v_gene: TRBV3-1/TRBV3-2
CDR3aa: CASSQGGTGNTEAFF
CDR3nt: TGTGCCAGCAGCCAAGGGGGGACAGGGAACACTGAAGCTTTCTTT

abundance: .
d_gene: .
j_gene: TRBJ1-6
len: 13
v_gene: TRBV3-1/TRBV3-2
CDR3aa: CASSQEWTAQLHF
CDR3nt: TGTGCCAGCAGCCAAGAATGGACAGCCCAACTCCACTTT

abundance: few
d_gene: TRBD2
j_gene: TRBJ2-5
len: 13
v_gene: TRBV5-6
CDR3aa: CASSELAGETQYF
CDR3nt: TGTGCCAGCAGCGAACTAGCGGGTGAGACCCAGTACTTC

abundance: few
d_gene: TRBD1
j_gene: TRBJ1-6
len: 15
v_gene: TRBV5-4
CDR3aa: CASSPDRGTFDPLHF
CDR3nt: TGTGCCAGCAGCCCTGACAGGGGGACATTTGATCCCCTCCACTTT

abundance: .
d_gene: TRBD1
j_gene: TRBJ1-5
len: 15
v_gene: TRBV7-9
CDR3aa: CASSPGGASNQPQHF
CDR3nt: TGTGCCAGCAGCCCAGGGGGCGCAAGCAATCAGCCCCAGCATTTT

abundance: few
d_gene: TRBD1
j_gene: TRBJ1-2
len: 15
v_gene: TRBV7-2
CDR3aa: CASSSSRGRRYGYTF
CDR3nt: TGTGCCAGCAGCTCGAGCAGGGGGCGCAGGTATGGCTACACCTTC

abundance: .
d_gene: .
j_gene: TRBJ1-6
len: 16
v_gene: TRBV7-8
CDR3aa: CASGETGSSYNSPLHF
CDR3nt: TGTGCCAGCGGGGAAACAGGGAGCTCCTATAATTCACCCCTCCACTTT

abundance: .
d_gene: .
j_gene: TRBJ1-2
len: 13
v_gene: TRBV3-1/TRBV3-2
CDR3aa: CASSQDRRRGNTF
CDR3nt: TGTGCCAGCAGCCAAGATCGAAGAAGGGGCAACACCTTC

abundance: .
d_gene: .
j_gene: TRBJ2-4
len: 16
v_gene: TRBV5-4
CDR3aa: CASSSSRDLAKNIQYF
CDR3nt: TGTGCCAGCAGCTCTTCCAGGGATCTAGCCAAAAACATTCAGTACTTC

abundance: .
d_gene: .
j_gene: TRBJ2-5
len: 12
v_gene: TRBV2
CDR3aa: CASSDRGETQYF
CDR3nt: TGTGCCAGCAGTGACCGAGGCGAGACCCAGTACTTC

abundance: .
d_gene: .
j_gene: TRBJ2-5
len: 15
v_gene: TRBV7-7
CDR3aa: CASSLNEAPPGTQYF
CDR3nt: TGTGCCAGCAGCTTAAATGAGGCTCCTCCGGGGACCCAGTACTTC

abundance: .
d_gene: TRBD1
j_gene: TRBJ2-2
len: 16
v_gene: TRBV10-3
CDR3aa: CAISERTGGNTGELFF
CDR3nt: TGTGCCATCAGTGAGAGGACAGGGGGAAACACCGGGGAGCTGTTTTTT

abundance: .
d_gene: .
j_gene: TRBJ1-5
len: 14
v_gene: TRBV6-5
CDR3aa: CASSYSMGSQPQHF
CDR3nt: TGTGCCAGCAGTTACTCGATGGGGAGTCAGCCCCAGCATTTT

abundance: .
d_gene: .
j_gene: TRBJ1-2
len: 13
v_gene: TRBV5-6
CDR3aa: CASSSQGSEGYTF
CDR3nt: TGTGCCAGCAGCTCACAGGGTTCCGAAGGCTACACCTTC

abundance: .
d_gene: .
j_gene: TRBJ2-1
len: 13
v_gene: TRBV10-3
CDR3aa: CASRDSTHNEQFF
CDR3nt: TGTGCCAGCCGGGACTCGACCCACAATGAGCAGTTCTTC

abundance: .
d_gene: .
j_gene: TRBJ1-2
len: 12
v_gene: TRBV14
CDR3aa: CASSRGDYGYTF
CDR3nt: TGTGCCAGCAGCCGGGGGGACTATGGCTACACCTTC

abundance: once
d_gene: .
j_gene: TRBJ1-2
len: 12
v_gene: TRBV5-6
CDR3aa: CASSANNYGYTF
CDR3nt: TGTGCCAGCAGCGCTAATAACTATGGCTACACCTTC

abundance: .
d_gene: TRBD2
j_gene: TRBJ2-3
len: 15
v_gene: TRBV5-5
CDR3aa: CASSRLAGGTDTQYF
CDR3nt: TGTGCCAGCAGTCGGTTAGCGGGGGGTACAGATACGCAGTATTTT

abundance: .
d_gene: TRBD1
j_gene: TRBJ1-2
len: 13
v_gene: TRBV29-1
CDR3aa: CSVGTGANYGYTF
CDR3nt: TGCAGCGTTGGGACAGGGGCTAACTATGGCTACACCTTC

abundance: .
d_gene: .
j_gene: TRBJ2-3
len: 14
v_gene: TRBV5-5
CDR3aa: CASSFDTGVGTQYF
CDR3nt: TGTGCCAGCAGCTTCGATACCGGGGTGGGGACGCAGTATTTT